These 17 T cell receptor beta chains share one sample of origin, sequenced in a study of OX40 agonist ivuxolimab in advanced cancers. Using immunoSEQ multiplex PCR, the repertoire was profiled, and TCRdb retains in-frame clones only, with some absent. The data hold 99,000 or so clones, with 85% to 95% observed a single time. Here the sequenced sample was CD4+ or CD8+ T cells sorted from blood, taken in a trial of the OX40 agonist ivuxolimab. The receptor set was obtained from an adult with an advanced solid tumor such as melanoma, head and neck, liver or kidney cancer.

The chain combines TRBV14 with TRBJ1-1; no reliable D call. Trimming cost V 6 bases and J 1 base, with 9 bases left between them. The CDR3 extends over 13 amino acids. Germline CDR1 is SGHDN and CDR2 is FVKESK. The CDR3 spells CASSGLSNTEAFF. DNA for the CDR3: TGTGCCAGCAGTGGGCTGTCGAACACTGAAGCTTTCTTT.

The chain employs TRBV7-3 and TRBJ1-4, with D unresolved. This CDR3 comprises 13 residues. The germline V and J ends were trimmed by 2 bases and 11 bases, with 12 bases remaining between them. CDR1 is SGHTA and CDR2 is FQGTGA in the germline V gene. CDR3 amino acids: CASSLESFQKLFF. In DNA, the CDR3 is TGTGCCAGCAGCTTAGAGAGTTTTCAGAAACTGTTTTTT.

The chain employs TRBV7-9 and TRBJ1-4; no definite D call. The CDR3 runs 15 residues. The V gene lost 8 bases and the J gene lost 2 bases, with 15 bases spanning the gap. Germline assignment: CDR1 SEHNR and CDR2 FQNEAQ (reference sequence). CDR3 amino acids: CASRGPFATNEKLFF. The CDR3 region has the DNA TGTGCCAGCCGGGGTCCGTTTGCGACTAATGAAAAACTGTTTTTT.

The rearrangement uses TRBV6-5 and TRBJ1-5; D ambiguous. CDR3 length equals 13 residues. Germline-derived CDR1 and CDR2 are MNHEY and SVGAGI. Trimming took 5 bases from V and 7 from J, leaving 12 bases between them. CDR3 DNA sequence: TGTGCCAGCAGTGAAATTATCCAGCAGCCCCAGCATTTT. It is translated as CASSEIIQQPQHF.

The chain has TRBV6-1 and TRBJ1-5; D unclear. Trimming took 1 base from V and 3 from J, leaving 10 bases between them. The CDR3 has 15 residues. Germline CDR1 reads MNHNS; CDR2 reads SASEGT. CDR3 DNA sequence: TGTGCCAGCAGTGAAGATCCGTTTCTCAATCAGCCCCAGCATTTT. Translated: CASSEDPFLNQPQHF.

V gene TRBV6-1 combines with J gene TRBJ2-5; D is unclear. Trimming left V 3 bases short and J 5 bases short, with 10 bases between. The germline V gene has CDR1 MNHNS and CDR2 SASEGT. The CDR3 loop spans 13 amino acids. The CDR3 loop is CASSDRLGETQYF. In DNA form, the CDR3 reads TGTGCCAGCAGTGACAGGCTTGGGGAGACCCAGTACTTC.

The chain employs TRBV30 and TRBJ2-7; D remains ambiguous. With 0 bases removed from V and 3 bases from J, the gap between germline ends came to 12 bases. CDR3 length: 14 residues. CDR1 and CDR2 from the germline V gene are GTSNPN and SVGIG (reference sequence). The CDR3 reads CAWSVGEVLYEQYF. The CDR3 DNA is TGTGCCTGGAGTGTTGGTGAGGTCCTCTACGAGCAGTACTTC.

The V call is TRBV19, the J call TRBJ1-5, with D unresolved. V was clipped by 1 base and J by 2 bases, with 6 bases between them. CDR3 size: 14 residues. Germline V gives CDR1 LNHDA, CDR2 SQIVND (reference sequence). In DNA, the CDR3 is TGTGCCAGTAGTATAGTCCTGGGCAATCAGCCCCAGCATTTT. This translates into CASSIVLGNQPQHF.

The V call is TRBV5-5, the J call TRBJ1-4, with D uncertain. Trimming stripped 1 base from V and 0 bases from J, with 7 bases between. There are 15 residues in the CDR3. Germline assignment: CDR1 SGHKS and CDR2 YYEKEE (reference sequence). The CDR3 spells CASSLMPATNEKLFF. For the CDR3, the DNA is TGTGCCAGCAGCTTGATGCCCGCAACTAATGAAAAACTGTTTTTT.

The chain combines TRBV5-1 with TRBJ2-5; 7 nucleotides align to TRBD2. With V trimmed by 0 bases and J by 1 base, 9 bases remained unmatched. Germline CDR1 reads SGHRS; CDR2 reads YFSETQ. The CDR3 length is 17 residues. The CDR3 nucleotides read TGCGCCAGCAGCTTGGCCGGTGGGCTAGCGGTCCAAGAGACCCAGTACTTC. Its translation is CASSLAGGLAVQETQYF.

The J gene is TRBJ1-1, the V gene TRBV9; a weak D match, TRBD1 (6 bases). V shed 3 bases and J shed 9 bases, with 9 bases lying between them. The germline V gene encodes CDR1 SGDLS and CDR2 YYNGEE. CDR3 length: 11 residues. CDR3 loop: CASSDDRKAFF. Written as DNA, the CDR3 is TGTGCCAGCAGCGACGACAGGAAAGCTTTCTTT.

J is TRBJ2-1 and V is TRBV7-2; a weak D match, TRBD2 (5 bases). The CDR3 spans 14 residues. Germline V gene lookup returns CDR1 SGHTA and CDR2 FQGNSA. Trimming cost V 1 base and J 9 bases, with 13 bases left between them. In nucleotides, the CDR3 is TGTGCCAGCAGCTTAGTAGCCCTTGGAGGTGAGCAGTTCTTC. Protein product: CASSLVALGGEQFF.

The chain carries TRBV18 and TRBJ2-5, with 7 bases that match TRBD2. Germline-derived CDR1 and CDR2 are KGHSH and LQKENI. The CDR3 is 15 residues long. V was clipped by 6 bases and J by 5 bases; unmatched bases: 12. This CDR3 is CASSPRPGREETQYF. DNA for the CDR3: TGTGCCAGCTCTCCGCGCCCGGGGAGGGAGGAGACCCAGTACTTC.

The gene calls are TRBV7-2 and TRBJ2-3; D is uncertain. Deletions cut 5 bases from V and 1 base from J, with 10 bases between. Germline CDR1 is SGHTA and CDR2 is FQGNSA. This CDR3 has 14 amino acids. The CDR3 nucleotides read TGTGCCAGCAGCCCCAGCCCGGGCACAGATACGCAGTATTTT. Amino acids: CASSPSPGTDTQYF.

The chain uses TRBV11-3 and TRBJ2-5, with 9 bases lining up with TRBD1. CDR1 is SGHNT and CDR2 is YENEEA in the germline V gene. The V segment lost 4 bases and the J segment 3 bases; nucleotides outside the gene matches: 3. The CDR3 covers 14 residues. In DNA form, the CDR3 reads TGTGCCAGCAGCTCGACAGGGGGGGAAGAGACCCAGTACTTC. Its translation: CASSSTGGEETQYF.

The count of this clone is one. This chain joins TRBV2 and TRBJ2-2; 8 nucleotides match TRBD2. The CDR3 runs to 16 residues. Germline assignment: CDR1 SNHLY and CDR2 FYNNEI. The trim removed 7 bases at V and 6 bases at J, leaving 13 bases unmatched. The CDR3 sequence is CASKSSGGADAGELFF. The CDR3 DNA is TGTGCCAGCAAGTCCAGCGGGGGTGCTGACGCCGGGGAGCTGTTTTTT.

The chain uses TRBV6-6 and TRBJ2-3; D not resolved. Germline V gene data show CDR1 as MNHNY and CDR2 as SVGAGI (reference sequence). This CDR3 region has 15 residues. Trimming stripped 10 bases from V and 2 bases from J, with 19 bases between. The CDR3 region is CATRTLPFITDTQYF. The CDR3 coding sequence is TGTGCCACCAGGACGCTCCCCTTCATCACAGATACGCAGTATTTT.